This TCR beta chain was documented in a study of OX40 agonist ivuxolimab in advanced cancers. With regard to this clone: Its antigen is as yet unknown.

General study results and limits: The authors also found low normalized T-cell clonal expansion in some nonresponders. Partial responders treated at 0.1-3.0 mg/kg exhibited clonal expansion among the lowest measured. CD8+ T cells were the subset that, on average, had more expanded clones than CD4+.

Repertoires were generated with immunoSEQ multiplex PCR, while TCRdb's copy carries only in-frame clones and drops some. The sample includes some 86,000 clones, around 92% of them seen just once. V was clipped by 6 bases and J by 3 bases, with 12 bases between them. Germline V gives CDR1 ENHRY, CDR2 SYGVKD. The CDR3 loop spans 13 amino acids. This chain links TRBV10-3 with TRBJ2-7, with D unclear. The TCR was taken from an adult with an advanced solid tumor such as melanoma, head and neck, liver or kidney cancer. The material was CD4+ or CD8+ T cells sorted from blood, obtained in a trial of the OX40 agonist ivuxolimab. The CDR3, as DNA: TGTGCCATCAGCAAACAGTCCCACTACGAGCAGTACTTC. It specifies CAISKQSHYEQYF.